This T cell receptor beta chain was sequenced during a study of CD4+ T cells in melanoma. Study conclusions and caveats: A reported correlation linked neoantigen-specific CD4+ T cells to CD8+, macrophage and B cell function. In melanoma, neoantigen-specific CD4+ T cells reportedly differed in differentiation state.

The data were produced by immunoSEQ multiplex PCR, yet TCRdb's version contains in-frame clones alone and is incomplete. This repertoire shows 8,500 to 10,000 clones, approximately 71% found once; its top ten account for 15% to 20%. This CDR3 comprises 15 residues. CDR1 is SGHTA and CDR2 is FQGTGA in the germline V gene. The V segment lost 5 bases and the J segment 4 bases; nucleotides outside the gene matches: 6. Worth noting for this clone: The antigen remains undetermined.

The clonotype comes from a human donor with melanoma. The sequencing sample was made of cells from a culture (not recorded whether cultured in vitro). The rearrangement uses TRBV7-3 and TRBJ1-2, with 11 positions matching TRBD1. CDR3 DNA: TGTGCCAGCAGCCTCCGGGACAGGGGGGCCTATGGCTACACCTTC. Translation: CASSLRDRGAYGYTF.